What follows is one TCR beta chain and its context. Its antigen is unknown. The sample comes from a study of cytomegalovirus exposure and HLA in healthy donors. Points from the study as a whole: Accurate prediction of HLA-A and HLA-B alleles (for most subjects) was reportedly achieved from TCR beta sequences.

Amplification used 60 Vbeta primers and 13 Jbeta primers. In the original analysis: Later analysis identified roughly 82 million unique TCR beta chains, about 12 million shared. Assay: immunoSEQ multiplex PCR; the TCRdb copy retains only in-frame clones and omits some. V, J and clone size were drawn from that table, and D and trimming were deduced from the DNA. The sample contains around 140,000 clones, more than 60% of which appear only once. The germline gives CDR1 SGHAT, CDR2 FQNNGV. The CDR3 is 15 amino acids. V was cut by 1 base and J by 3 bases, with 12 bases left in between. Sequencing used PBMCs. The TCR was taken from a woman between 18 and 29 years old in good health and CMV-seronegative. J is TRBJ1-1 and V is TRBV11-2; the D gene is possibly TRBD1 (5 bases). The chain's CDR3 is CASSLVGSGDTEAFF. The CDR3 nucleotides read TGTGCCAGCAGCTTAGTAGGGTCGGGGGACACTGAAGCTTTCTTT.